This T cell receptor (beta chain) was observed in a study of human T cells and chemical hapten exposure (dated by TCRdb to about 2021). About the investigation overall: For sensitization, 2% DPC in acetone was applied to a 2 cm by 2 cm area of upper inner arm skin. About 30 alopecia patients provided blood for TCR sequencing at one to four time points (pre-sensitization, 2, 6 and 24 weeks). The patient cohort, mostly female, included alopecia areata with under or over 50% scalp involvement, alopecia totalis and alopecia universalis. This study followed changes in the peripheral blood TCR repertoire in vivo during primary and secondary sensitization of alopecia patients to the hapten diphenylcyclopropenone (DPC). Libraries were pooled for sequencing, and per-sample TCR yields varied mainly because of small differences in library volumes within the pool. Weekly therapeutic DPC doses were additionally applied to the scalp of patients throughout the roughly 23-week study period. Patient blood was sampled pre-sensitization (week 0) and at 2, 6 and about 24 weeks after DPC sensitization. Patch testing was performed on the upper back with Finn chambers containing 0.01% DPC, and the patch tests were scored after 6 days according to International Contact Dermatitis Research Group standards.

The protocol used for the library was RACE. TCRdb shows the sequencer as NextSeq 500. During library preparation, unique molecular identifiers were attached to individual cDNA molecules so that TCRs could be counted quantitatively and reproducibly. For every blood RNA sample, sequencing covered both the TCR alpha and TCR beta chains. As for the original processing: The median number of TCRs per sample was approximately 96,000, ranging from about 20,000 to 750,000. V, J and CDR3 annotation of the TCR reads was performed with the Decombinator software suite. To make PS versus PT1 abundance plots, every sample was subsampled to the same number of TCRs (28,000). Expanded TCRs were defined as absent before sensitization and observed at least eight times at the 2-week time point. In-frame beta chains were kept once TCRdb had trimmed the public reads at Q25 with fastp and called clones with MiXCR. Under each unique CDR3 protein, matching rows form one entry showing the most common genes and DNA. The V and J calls and clone size are TCRdb's, not the authors'. The sample data list approximately 71,000 distinct CDR3 sequences, and roughly 9.8% of these were observed just once. Of the sample, 2.5% to 3.5% is held by the ten largest clones.

Results the study describes overall, beyond this receptor: All patients had alopecia, a presumed autoimmune disease, so their immune response might differ from that of healthy individuals. Repeated subsampling changed both the strength of the expansion versus patch-test correlation and the threshold at which the correlation became significant. DPC sensitization did not change the number of TCRs with a frequency above 1 in 1000, and there was no evidence of changes in global repertoire structure. Significantly more large CDR3 similarity clusters were formed by expanded TCRs than by pre-sensitization or healthy control sets, consistent with antigen-driven responses. The number of PT1 expanded TCRs positively correlated with patch test score, significant at thresholds 8, 16 and 32 but not 4.

This clonotype was observed once. The clone's antigen remains unknown. This may be a read error, as it is one base from a much larger clone. From the cysteine up to the phenylalanine, the CDR3 has a length of 17 residues. The entry retains the CDR3 DNA only, 51 bases that are in frame from base 1. V is trimmed back by 0 bases and J by 11 bases, and the junction contains 14 bases that no gene match accounts for. From the germline V gene (reference sequence), CDR1 is SGHNT and CDR2 is YYREEE. According to the study, the label for this sample's time point signals: patch test 1, 2 weeks after DPC sensitization. The treatment or condition label on this specimen signifies: therapeutic diphenylcyclopropenone sensitization with weekly scalp DPC. At every patch-test visit, the blood draw took place before the patch test was put on. Patients were considered eligible if aged 18 to 70, diagnosed with alopecia and deemed suitable for DPC therapy, and patients were excluded if pregnant. Total RNA was extracted from unfractionated whole blood collected in Tempus Blood RNA tubes.

The clonotype was recovered from a woman in her thirties or forties with alopecia areata. Some clones in this sample may be carry-over from other donors' samples. The specimen was whole blood, collected in connection with sensitization to the hapten diphenylcyclopropenone (DPC). The chain was built from TRBV5-4 and TRBJ2-2; 9 bases in the middle match TRBD2. The bases are TGTGCCAGCAGCTTGGGGGGCCTAGCGGGGAAAAAGAGCGAGCTGTTTTTT. This translates into CASSLGGLAGKKSELFF.